This passage covers 29 T cell receptor beta chains from one sample sequenced in a study of vaccination effects on CD4 cells after COVID-19. Their target antigens are unknown. Method: immunoSEQ multiplex PCR; TCRdb's copy keeps in-frame clones and lacks some. This table has about 53,000 clones, about 80% appearing once. Around day 10 of culture, CD4+ T cells were separated out. Sequencing used CD4+ T cells from PBMCs cultured without peptide, obtained before COVID-19 vaccination. The receptors come from a human donor who received a COVID-19 vaccine.

J is TRBJ1-4 and V is TRBV5-8; possibly TRBD1 for D (5 bases). The CDR3 contains 15 residues. The germline V gene has CDR1 SGHTS and CDR2 YDEGEE. The germline V and J ends were trimmed by 3 bases and 7 bases, with 16 bases remaining between them. This chain's CDR3 is CASSSKGSLSEKLFF. CDR3 DNA sequence: TGTGCCAGCAGCTCCAAGGGGTCTCTAAGTGAAAAACTGTTTTTT.

V usage is TRBV29-1 and J usage is TRBJ2-1, with D maybe TRBD1 (6 bases). Germline V gene data show CDR1 as SQVTM and CDR2 as ANQGSEA. This CDR3 has 13 residues. The V and J ends lost 7 bases and 3 bases respectively, with 13 bases between them. The CDR3 DNA reads TGCAGCGCCCGGACAGATATCTACAATGAGCAGTTCTTC. This codes for CSARTDIYNEQFF.

CDR3 sequence (DNA): TGTGCCAGCAGCTTCCGATACGGGGGGCGACCTGGAAACACCATATATTTT. Its protein is CASSFRYGGRPGNTIYF. The V and J genes are TRBV5-8 and TRBJ1-3, with a tentative D call TRBD1 (6 bases). The length of the CDR3 is 17 residues. The germline CDR1 and CDR2 sequences are SGHTS and YDEGEE. V was clipped by 2 bases and J by 2 bases, with 17 bases between them.

CDR3 nucleotide sequence: TGTGCCAGCAGACCCGGACGTGCTCAAGAGACCCAGTACTTC. Its translation: CASRPGRAQETQYF. The rearrangement joins TRBV7-2 to TRBJ2-5; D unresolved. CDR3 length: 14 residues. Trimming stripped 6 bases from V and 2 bases from J, with 13 bases between. CDR1 and CDR2 (germline): SGHTA, FQGNSA.

The chain is built from TRBV25-1 and TRBJ1-2; a possible D gene is TRBD1 (6 bases). The V end lost 7 bases, the J end lost 4 bases, and 16 bases lay between the germline ends. This CDR3 region has 14 residues. Germline-derived CDR1 and CDR2 are MGHDK and SYGVNS. CDR3 DNA: TGTGCCAGCATGCCCGGAGGGGGGTCCTATGGCTACACCTTC. Amino acid sequence: CASMPGGGSYGYTF.

The chain combines TRBV29-1 with TRBJ2-2; no reliable D call. The CDR3 runs to 12 residues. Trimming took 1 base from V and 7 from J, leaving 7 bases between them. Germline assignment: CDR1 SQVTM and CDR2 ANQGSEA. CDR3 region: CSVEVNFGELFF. The CDR3 DNA reads as TGCAGCGTTGAAGTGAATTTCGGGGAGCTGTTTTTT.

The chain is built from TRBV3-1 (or the pseudogene TRBV3-2) and TRBJ1-2, with a weak D call TRBD1 (6 bases). Germline assignment: CDR1 LGHDT and CDR2 YNNKEL (reference sequence). V dropped 4 bases and J dropped 5 bases, with 11 bases sitting between them. The CDR3 is made up of 13 amino acids. CDR3 in amino acids: CASSPRGTYGYTF. The CDR3 DNA sequence: TGTGCCAGCAGCCCCAGGGGCACATATGGCTACACCTTC.

This chain links TRBV7-2 with TRBJ2-3; the match to TRBD2 covers 9 bases. The V gene's germline CDR1 is SGHTA and CDR2 FQGNSA. There are 16 residues in the CDR3. V shed 7 bases and J 5 bases; nucleotides not matched to a gene: 13. CDR3 coding DNA: TGTGCCAGCAACCCAAGGAGCTTAGCGGGGGAAGATACGCAGTATTTT. Encoded protein: CASNPRSLAGEDTQYF. Based on the CDR3 plus reference TRBV7-2 and TRBJ2-3, the full variable domain is GAGVSQSPSNKVTEKGKDVELRCDPISGHTALYWYRQSLGQGLEFLIYFQGNSAPDKSGLPSDRFSAERTGGSVSTLTIQRTQQEDSAVYLCASNPRSLAGEDTQYFGPGTRLTVL.

This rearrangement joins TRBV28 to TRBJ1-2, with D maybe TRBD1 (5 bases). V shed 6 bases and J shed 4 bases, with 15 bases lying between them. The CDR3 length is 14 residues. Germline V gene lookup returns CDR1 MDHEN and CDR2 SYDVKM. CDR3 bases: TGTGCCAGCAGACCCGGGACTAAGATCTATGGCTACACCTTC. Its protein product is CASRPGTKIYGYTF.

V is TRBV28 and J is TRBJ1-1; D is undetermined. The V and J ends lost 6 bases and 3 bases respectively, with 17 bases between them. CDR1 MDHEN and CDR2 SYDVKM come from the germline V gene. This CDR3 spans 15 amino acids. The CDR3 reads CASRAWTEKHTEAFF. The CDR3 DNA reads TGTGCCAGCAGAGCCTGGACGGAAAAGCACACTGAAGCTTTCTTT.

This clone occurred a few times. This CDR3 reads CASSQSTQGFGNQPQHF. DNA for the CDR3: TGCGCCAGCAGTCAATCTACCCAAGGGTTCGGCAATCAGCCCCAGCATTTT. The rearrangement joins TRBV23-1 to TRBJ1-5; D uncertain. TRBV23-1 is given ORF status, its function remaining uncertain. Trimming pared 0 bases from V and 2 bases from J, leaving 14 bases between. The CDR3 totals 17 residues.

V usage is TRBV7-2 and J usage is TRBJ1-5; weak D call: TRBD1 (6 bases). V gave up 5 bases and J gave up 7 bases, with 15 bases separating them. The germline V gene encodes CDR1 SGHTA and CDR2 FQGNSA. The CDR3 loop spans 14 amino acids. The CDR3 DNA is TGTGCCAGCAGCCGCAGGGGCGGTGGGCAGCCCCAGCATTTT. Encoded protein: CASSRRGGGQPQHF.

V usage is TRBV12-3 or TRBV12-4 and J usage is TRBJ2-7; D call uncertain. This CDR3 region has 13 residues. Trimming stripped 5 bases from V and 7 bases from J, with 15 bases between. The CDR3: CASSTHGFAEQYV. The CDR3 DNA reads as TGTGCCAGCAGTACACACGGCTTTGCAGAGCAGTACGTC.

The V call is TRBV11-2, the J call TRBJ2-5; 12 bases fit TRBD2. The junction had 3 bases not matched to a gene; V was cut back by 5 bases and J by 5 bases. From germline, CDR1 is SGHAT and CDR2 FQNNGV. The CDR3 is made up of 14 amino acids. Here the CDR3 reads CASSPSGGEETQYF. DNA for the CDR3: TGTGCCAGCAGCCCTAGCGGGGGGGAGGAGACCCAGTACTTC.

The chain links TRBV6-5 to TRBJ2-3; no clear D. Trimming stripped 3 bases from V and 7 bases from J, with 5 bases between. CDR1 and CDR2 (germline): MNHEY, SVGAGI. The CDR3 spans 11 residues. The CDR3: CASSYSHTQYF. The CDR3 nucleotides read TGTGCCAGCAGTTATTCCCATACGCAGTATTTT.

J is TRBJ1-5 and V is TRBV7-3, with a weak D call TRBD1 (5 bases). The ends were cut back, 2 bases at V and 5 bases at J, with 10 bases in the middle. Per the germline V gene, CDR1 is SGHTA and CDR2 is FQGTGA. The CDR3 covers 14 residues. As DNA, the CDR3 is TGTGCCAGCAGCTTATCGGGGGAAGATCAGCCCCAGCATTTT. It codes for CASSLSGEDQPQHF. Drawing the rest from reference TRBV7-3 and TRBJ1-5, the complete variable domain is GAGVSQTPSNKVTEKGKYVELRCDPISGHTALYWYRQSLGQGPEFLIYFQGTGAADDSGLPNDRFFAVRPEGSVSTLKIQRTERGDSAVYLCASSLSGEDQPQHFGDGTRLSIL.

The chain couples TRBV10-2 to TRBJ1-5; D remains unclear. V lost 4 bases, J lost 2 bases, and 6 bases lay in between. CDR3 size: 13 residues. Per the germline V gene, CDR1 is WSHSY and CDR2 is SAAADI. The CDR3 spells CASSGSGNQPQHF. CDR3 DNA sequence: TGCGCCAGCAGTGGAAGCGGCAATCAGCCCCAGCATTTT.

The V gene is TRBV6-5, the J gene TRBJ2-3; 10 bases match TRBD2. The V gene end was trimmed by 8 bases and the J gene end by 7 bases; junction bases not matched to a gene: 6. Germline V gene sequence: CDR1 MNHEY, CDR2 SVGAGI. There are 13 residues in the CDR3. The CDR3 DNA reads TGTGCCAGCGATCTAGCGGGGGCGCATACGCAGTATTTT. Residues: CASDLAGAHTQYF.

As DNA, the CDR3 is TGTGCCAGCTTCCGGGGGGGCTACACCTTC. Protein sequence: CASFRGGYTF. The gene calls are TRBV6-1 and TRBJ1-2, with D perhaps TRBD1 (5 bases). CDR1 is MNHNS and CDR2 is SASEGT in the germline V gene. V dropped 8 bases and J dropped 8 bases, with 9 bases sitting between them. This CDR3 has 10 residues.

CDR3 sequence (DNA): TGTGCCAGCAGATCGACTAGCCCGTACAATGAGCAGTTCTTC. It specifies CASRSTSPYNEQFF. The V call is TRBV7-2, the J call TRBJ2-1; 7 positions agree with TRBD2. This CDR3 has 14 residues. With V trimmed by 6 bases and J by 4 bases, 6 bases remained unmatched. Germline V gene lookup returns CDR1 SGHTA and CDR2 FQGNSA.

The genes are TRBV6-4 and TRBJ2-1; D possibly corresponds to TRBD2 (6 bases). The CDR3 spans 15 residues. Trimming cost V 5 bases and J 10 bases, with 21 bases left between them. Germline V lookup: CDR1 MRHNA, CDR2 SNTAGT. CDR3 sequence: CASSPSLASPREQFF. Here the CDR3 DNA reads TGTGCCAGCAGTCCAAGTCTAGCGTCCCCACGGGAGCAGTTCTTC.

V usage is TRBV12-3 or TRBV12-4 and J usage is TRBJ1-6; possible D gene TRBD1, 5 bases. V was clipped by 6 bases and J by 8 bases, with 8 bases between them. The CDR3 is 12 amino acids. The CDR3 DNA follows: TGTGCCAGCAGCCCAGGGTATTCACCCCTCCACTTT. Its translation: CASSPGYSPLHF.

The chain has TRBV14 and TRBJ1-1; 7 bases are shared with TRBD1. CDR1 and CDR2 from the germline V gene are SGHDN and FVKESK. V lost 5 bases, J lost 7 bases, and 7 bases stayed unmatched. The CDR3 spans 13 residues. The CDR3: CASSKGAELEAFF. The CDR3 region has the DNA TGTGCCAGCAGCAAGGGGGCAGAACTTGAAGCTTTCTTT. The variable domain in full, completed from reference TRBV14 and TRBJ1-1, reads EAGVTQFPSHSVIEKGQTVTLRCDPISGHDNLYWYRRVMGKEIKFLLHFVKESKQDESGMPNNRFLAERTGGTYSTLKVQPAELEDSGVYFCASSKGAELEAFFGQGTRLTVV.

This clone has only a few counts. The CDR3 nucleotides read TGTGCCAGCAGCGGACGTGGCTATGGCTACACCTTC. This translates into CASSGRGYGYTF. The chain has TRBV5-8 and TRBJ1-2; D unresolved. Trimming stripped 4 bases from V and 4 bases from J, with 8 bases between. CDR1 SGHTS and CDR2 YDEGEE come from the germline V gene. This CDR3 spans 12 amino acids.

The V and J genes are TRBV28 and TRBJ2-6; the D is unclear. The V gene's germline CDR1 is MDHEN and CDR2 SYDVKM. Trimming removed 8 bases from V and 0 bases from J, with 8 bases in between. This CDR3 region has 14 residues. The CDR3 coding sequence is TGTGCCAGCGTTAGCCTCTCTGGGGCCAACGTCCTGACTTTC. Translated, it gives CASVSLSGANVLTF. Using reference TRBV28 and TRBJ2-6 for the parts outside the CDR3, the full variable domain is DVKVTQSSRYLVKRTGEKVFLECVQDMDHENMFWYRQDPGLGLRLIYFSYDVKMKEKGDIPEGYSVSREKKERFSLILESASTNQTSMYLCASVSLSGANVLTFGAGSRLTVL.

The chain carries TRBV18 and TRBJ2-4; D not resolved. The ends were cut back, 0 bases at V and 0 bases at J, with 9 bases in the middle. This CDR3 is 16 amino acids long. The germline V gene has CDR1 KGHSH and CDR2 LQKENI. The CDR3 region has the DNA TGTGCCAGCTCACCACCATCTCCGGGAGCCAAAAACATTCAGTACTTC. It translates to CASSPPSPGAKNIQYF.

The gene calls are TRBV5-1 and TRBJ2-5, with a tentative D call TRBD2 (6 bases). The CDR3 spans 14 residues. Trimming stripped 4 bases from V and 1 base from J, with 11 bases between. Germline values: CDR1 SGHRS, CDR2 YFSETQ. The CDR3 region is CASSLGLTQETQYF. Written as DNA, the CDR3 is TGCGCCAGCAGCCTAGGACTAACCCAAGAGACCCAGTACTTC. Using reference TRBV5-1 and TRBJ2-5 for the parts outside the CDR3, the full variable domain is KAGVTQTPRYLIKTRGQQVTLSCSPISGHRSVSWYQQTPGQGLQFLFEYFSETQRNKGNFPGRFSGRQFSNSRSEMNVSTLELGDSALYLCASSLGLTQETQYFGPGTRLLVL.

J is TRBJ2-1 and V is TRBV24-1, with 9 bases fitting TRBD1. The V gene's germline CDR1 is KGHDR and CDR2 SFDVKD. With 1 base clipped from V and 4 bases from J, the junction kept 4 bases outside the gene matches. The CDR3 is 16 residues long. The chain's CDR3 is CATSDLQGAGYNEQFF. CDR3 in DNA: TGTGCCACCAGTGATTTACAGGGGGCGGGATACAATGAGCAGTTCTTC.

The rearrangement uses TRBV7-8 and TRBJ2-5; 8 nucleotides align to TRBD1. J lost 3 bases, V lost 2 bases, and 2 bases had no gene match. Looked up from germline, CDR1 is SGHVS and CDR2 is FQNEAQ. The CDR3 runs to 14 residues. CDR3 in amino acids: CASSLNRGEETQYF. CDR3 bases: TGTGCCAGCAGCTTAAACAGGGGGGAAGAGACCCAGTACTTC.